A single sample is the source of the 29 T cell receptor beta chains below, sequenced in a study of blood T cell repertoires in COVID-19. The method was immunoSEQ multiplex PCR; TCRdb's version includes in-frame clones alone and lacks a portion of them. The table records around 11,000 clones, 80% to 85% of them present only once. Sequencing was done on a sample of peripheral blood. Source of these receptors: a man aged 65 to 79 with active COVID-19.

V is TRBV6-5 and J is TRBJ1-2, with 12 bases fitting TRBD1. The germline V gene encodes CDR1 MNHEY and CDR2 SVGAGI. The CDR3 totals 13 residues. Losses at the gene ends were 8 bases for V and 5 bases for J; bases not matched to a gene: 3. CDR3 coding DNA: TGTGCCAGCGGGACAGGGGGCCGTTATGGCTACACCTTC. It is translated as CASGTGGRYGYTF.

V usage is TRBV28 and J usage is TRBJ2-7; 9 bases match TRBD1. The CDR3 sequence is 14 residues long. Trimming at V came to 8 bases and at J to 2 bases, leaving 7 bases not matched to a gene. Germline values: CDR1 MDHEN, CDR2 SYDVKM. The CDR3 sequence: CASGLTGGPYEQYF. Here the CDR3 DNA reads TGTGCCAGCGGATTGACAGGGGGTCCCTACGAGCAGTACTTC.

V gene TRBV30 combines with J gene TRBJ1-5; D is perhaps TRBD1 (6 bases). Germline lookup yields CDR1 GTSNPN and CDR2 SVGIG (reference sequence). The CDR3 covers 13 residues. Here the CDR3 DNA reads TGTGCTTTAGCCCGGGACACTGATCAGCCCCAGCATTTT. It codes for CALARDTDQPQHF.

The chain has TRBV5-1 and TRBJ2-1, with D tentatively TRBD2 (6 bases). This CDR3 is built from 14 residues. The germline V gene has CDR1 SGHRS and CDR2 YFSETQ. Trimming pared 0 bases from V and 8 bases from J, leaving 12 bases between. For the CDR3, the DNA is TGCGCCAGCAGCTTGGCCCCGGGACTCTATGAGCAGTTCTTC. Translating gives CASSLAPGLYEQFF.

The chain is built from TRBV6-5 and TRBJ2-1; 8 bases line up with TRBD2. This CDR3 has 15 residues. V shed 6 bases, J shed 7 bases, and the junction held 11 bases outside the gene matches. Germline-derived CDR1 and CDR2 are MNHEY and SVGAGI. CDR3 nucleotides: TGTGCCAGCAGAGTTACCGGGACTAGGCAGAATGAGCAGTTCTTC. Residues: CASRVTGTRQNEQFF.

In its sample, this clone was seen a few times. V usage is TRBV4-2 and J usage is TRBJ1-6; D is undetermined. V lost 0 bases and J 4 bases, leaving 10 bases between the germline ends. This CDR3 is 16 amino acids long. Germline loops: CDR1 LGHNA, CDR2 YNFKEQ. The chain's CDR3 is CASSQEERTYNSPLHF. CDR3 nucleotide sequence: TGTGCCAGCAGCCAAGAAGAAAGAACTTATAATTCACCCCTCCACTTT.

Here the CDR3 DNA reads TGTGCCAGCAGCCAATATGGACAGGGCTATGGCTACACCTTC. Its protein product is CASSQYGQGYGYTF. V gene TRBV3-1 (or the pseudogene TRBV3-2) combines with J gene TRBJ1-2, with 8 nucleotides matching TRBD1. Germline trimming cut 2 bases from V and 4 bases from J; bases unmatched to any gene: 3. Germline V gives CDR1 LGHDT, CDR2 YNNKEL (reference sequence). This CDR3 contains 14 residues.

In its sample, this clone was seen once. This rearrangement joins TRBV11-3 to TRBJ2-1; 8 nucleotides align to TRBD2. Unmatched junction bases numbered 4, after V lost 8 bases and J lost 7 bases. Germline values: CDR1 SGHNT, CDR2 YENEEA. This CDR3 region has 12 residues. Here the CDR3 DNA reads TGTGCCAGCTCACGGGGGGGGAATGAGCAGTTCTTC. Protein: CASSRGGNEQFF. Complete variable domain (other parts from reference TRBV11-3 and TRBJ2-1): EAGVVQSPRYKIIEKKQPVAFWCNPISGHNTLYWYLQNLGQGPELLIRYENEEAVDDSQLPKDRFSAERLKGVDSTLKIQPAELGDSAVYLCASSRGGNEQFFGPGTRLTVL.

This chain connects TRBV7-2 to TRBJ2-7; D is perhaps TRBD2 (6 bases). This CDR3 region has 16 residues. Germline assignment: CDR1 SGHTA and CDR2 FQGNSA. Trimming pared 5 bases from V and 0 bases from J, leaving 17 bases between. The CDR3 loop is CASSTGWGVTSYEQYF. DNA for the CDR3: TGTGCCAGCAGCACCGGGTGGGGGGTGACCTCCTACGAGCAGTACTTC. The variable domain in full, with the rest retrieved from reference TRBV7-2 and TRBJ2-7, is GAGVSQSPSNKVTEKGKDVELRCDPISGHTALYWYRQSLGQGLEFLIYFQGNSAPDKSGLPSDRFSAERTGGSVSTLTIQRTQQEDSAVYLCASSTGWGVTSYEQYFGPGTRLTVT.

The V call is TRBV7-2, the J call TRBJ1-2; TRBD1 aligns across 8 bases. Germline-derived CDR1 and CDR2 are SGHTA and FQGNSA. This CDR3 region has 14 residues. Trimming at V came to 5 bases and at J to 2 bases, leaving 4 bases not matched to a gene. CDR3 sequence: CASSPQGANYGYTF. In DNA, the CDR3 is TGTGCCAGCAGCCCTCAGGGGGCCAACTATGGCTACACCTTC.

This clone was counted between two and nine times. The V gene is TRBV7-9, the J gene TRBJ1-6; D unresolved. The germline V gene has CDR1 SEHNR and CDR2 FQNEAQ (reference sequence). The CDR3 sequence is 15 residues long. Trimming pared 3 bases from V and 3 bases from J, leaving 9 bases between. CDR3 amino acids: CASSLAGNYNSPLHF. The CDR3 DNA sequence: TGTGCCAGCAGCTTGGCGGGCAACTATAATTCACCCCTCCACTTT.

The V and J genes are TRBV30 and TRBJ2-1; 10 bases are shared with TRBD2. The junction had 8 bases not matched to a gene; V was cut back by 3 bases and J by 6 bases. This CDR3 is 15 amino acids long. Germline V gene data show CDR1 as GTSNPN and CDR2 as SVGIG (reference sequence). In nucleotides, the CDR3 is TGTGCCTGGAGAGCGGGGGGGCGATCCGGCAATGAGCAGTTCTTC. Translating it yields CAWRAGGRSGNEQFF. The whole variable domain, remainder taken from reference TRBV30 and TRBJ2-1, is SQTIHQWPATLVQPVGSPLSLECTVEGTSNPNLYWYRQAAGRGLQLLFYSVGIGQISSEVPQNLSASRPQDRQFILSSKKLLLSDSGFYLCAWRAGGRSGNEQFFGPGTRLTVL.

This chain connects TRBV5-6 to TRBJ1-2; a possible D gene is TRBD1 (6 bases). The CDR3 runs to 14 residues. Between the trimmed V and J ends, which lost 6 bases and 3 bases, there was a span of 15 bases. Per the germline V gene, CDR1 is SGHDT and CDR2 is YYEEEE. This chain's CDR3 is CASNLGHRDYGYTF. In DNA, the CDR3 is TGTGCCAGCAACCTGGGTCACAGGGACTATGGCTACACCTTC.

The chain links TRBV2 to TRBJ1-2, with D uncertain. V lost 10 bases and J 8 bases, leaving 14 bases between the germline ends. Germline V gives CDR1 SNHLY, CDR2 FYNNEI. The CDR3 is 11 residues long. In nucleotides, the CDR3 is TGTGCCAAACCCACGCCTATGGGCTACACCTTC. This encodes CAKPTPMGYTF.

The V call is TRBV12-3 or TRBV12-4, the J call TRBJ2-3; D is uncertain. The V end was cut by 6 bases, the J end by 4 bases, with 8 bases between. The CDR3 contains 12 residues. The CDR3 DNA reads as TGTGCCAGCAGGTCCACATCAGATACGCAGTATTTT. Amino acid sequence: CASRSTSDTQYF.

This clone came up once. The rearrangement links TRBV25-1 to TRBJ1-1, with D maybe TRBD1 (5 bases). Deletions cut 7 bases from V and 2 bases from J, with 14 bases between. The germline gives CDR1 MGHDK, CDR2 SYGVNS. The CDR3 is 14 residues long. DNA for the CDR3: TGTGCCAGCACGGCCTTTAGGGGAAACACTGAAGCTTTCTTT. This gives the protein CASTAFRGNTEAFF.

The chain combines TRBV2 with TRBJ2-6, with 7 nucleotides matching TRBD1. J lost 0 bases, V lost 5 bases, and 4 bases had no gene match. Germline V gives CDR1 SNHLY, CDR2 FYNNEI. The CDR3 length is 16 residues. The CDR3 coding sequence is TGTGCCAGCAGTCGGGACAGTAGCTCTGGGGCCAACGTCCTGACTTTC. The encoded protein is CASSRDSSSGANVLTF.

This clone occurred once. For the CDR3, the DNA is TGTGCCAGCAGCTTATGGTCGGGGACAGGGTCGTACGAGCAGTACTTC. Encoded protein: CASSLWSGTGSYEQYF. The chain carries TRBV7-2 and TRBJ2-7; TRBD1 agrees at 9 bases. The length of the CDR3 is 16 residues. J lost 4 bases, V lost 2 bases, and 9 bases had no gene match. Germline V lookup: CDR1 SGHTA, CDR2 FQGNSA.

This rearrangement joins TRBV6-4 to TRBJ2-1; 10 positions agree with TRBD2. V lost 2 bases and J lost 6; bases outside the gene matches: 4. Germline lookup yields CDR1 MRHNA and CDR2 SNTAGT. The CDR3 has 15 amino acids. CDR3 in DNA: TGTGCCAGCAGTGACGGAGCGGGGGGGCTCAATGAGCAGTTCTTC. It codes for CASSDGAGGLNEQFF.

J is TRBJ1-4 and V is TRBV4-2, with D perhaps matching TRBD1 (6 bases). The CDR3 covers 14 residues. The V and J ends lost 5 bases and 5 bases respectively, with 12 bases between them. Looked up from germline, CDR1 is LGHNA and CDR2 is YNFKEQ. CDR3 in amino acids: CASSEGHGNEKLFF. CDR3 DNA sequence: TGTGCCAGCAGCGAGGGACACGGAAATGAAAAACTGTTTTTT.

The chain carries TRBV3-1 (or the pseudogene TRBV3-2) and TRBJ1-1; 7 nucleotides match TRBD1. J gave up 11 bases and V 1 base, and 7 bases lay outside the gene matches. The CDR3 totals 13 residues. The germline CDR1 and CDR2 sequences are LGHDT and YNNKEL (reference sequence). CDR3 DNA sequence: TGTGCCAGCAGCCAAGGGACAGGAATTCAGGCTTTCTTT. Translating gives CASSQGTGIQAFF.

V gene TRBV24-1 combines with J gene TRBJ2-7, with TRBD1 identical over 11 bases. Losses at the gene ends were 4 bases for V and 7 bases for J; bases not matched to a gene: 8. Germline-derived CDR1 and CDR2 are KGHDR and SFDVKD. The CDR3 has 15 residues. This CDR3 is CATSEPGQGAGEQYF. CDR3 DNA: TGTGCCACCAGTGAGCCCGGACAGGGGGCGGGGGAGCAGTACTTC.

The chain combines TRBV11-2 with TRBJ2-3; 8 nucleotides agree with TRBD1. Germline loops: CDR1 SGHAT, CDR2 FQNNGV. The CDR3 loop spans 15 amino acids. Trimming took 7 bases from V and 0 from J; bases not matched to a gene: 6. CDR3 sequence: CASTQDRASTDTQYF. The CDR3 region has the DNA TGTGCCAGCACCCAGGACAGGGCAAGCACAGATACGCAGTATTTT.

This chain links TRBV5-1 with TRBJ1-1, with unresolved D. Per the germline V gene, CDR1 is SGHRS and CDR2 is YFSETQ. The CDR3 has 12 residues. The V end was cut by 4 bases, the J end by 7 bases, with 11 bases between. The DNA of the CDR3 is TGCGCCAGCAGCCAAGGTACAGTTGAAGCTTTCTTT. This gives the protein CASSQGTVEAFF.

This clone is medium-sized in the sample. The CDR3 region has the DNA TGTGCCAGCAAGCTTGGCGGGGGGGCGAATGAGCAGTTCTTC. Residues: CASKLGGGANEQFF. The genes are TRBV2 and TRBJ2-1; 9 nucleotides line up with TRBD2. Germline trimming cut 7 bases from V and 7 bases from J; bases unmatched to any gene: 8. Germline CDR1 and CDR2: SNHLY and FYNNEI. The length of the CDR3 is 14 residues.

This clone was counted between two and nine times. The V gene is TRBV9, the J gene TRBJ1-1; 9 nucleotides line up with TRBD1. This CDR3 region has 14 residues. Looked up from germline, CDR1 is SGDLS and CDR2 is YYNGEE. The ends lost 2 bases at V and 4 bases at J; junction bases unmatched: 3. This CDR3 reads CASSVSGQGTEAFF. The CDR3 DNA sequence: TGTGCCAGCAGCGTCTCGGGACAGGGCACTGAAGCTTTCTTT.

The rearrangement joins TRBV4-2 to TRBJ2-7, with D possibly being TRBD1 (6 bases). Trimming stripped 3 bases from V and 3 bases from J, with 18 bases between. CDR3 length: 16 amino acids. The germline CDR1 and CDR2 sequences are LGHNA and YNFKEQ. CDR3 loop: CASSQVGARAGYEQYF. In nucleotides, the CDR3 is TGTGCCAGCAGCCAGGTGGGGGCGAGGGCCGGCTACGAGCAGTACTTC.

V and J are TRBV18 and TRBJ2-1; D gene uncertain. The CDR3 is 12 residues long. Germline V lookup: CDR1 KGHSH, CDR2 LQKENI. Trimming removed 0 bases at V and 10 bases at J, with 7 bases between. CDR3 in DNA: TGTGCCAGCTCACCACCGACAACCGAGCAGTTCTTC. It encodes CASSPPTTEQFF.

The chain couples TRBV30 to TRBJ1-5; no clear D gene. CDR3 length: 12 amino acids. The V gene's germline CDR1 is GTSNPN and CDR2 SVGIG (reference sequence). The V end was cut by 0 bases, the J end by 10 bases, with 10 bases between. CDR3 loop: CAWSVGQNPQHF. CDR3 nucleotides: TGTGCCTGGAGTGTTGGGCAGAATCCCCAGCATTTT.